Listed below are T cell receptor beta chains from one sample, sequenced in a study of OX40 agonist ivuxolimab in advanced cancers. This table comes from immunoSEQ multiplex PCR, and its TCRdb copy is limited to in-frame clones, with some not included. This sample has tens of thousands of clones, with almost 80% found just once. The material was CD4+ or CD8+ T cells sorted from blood, obtained in a trial of the OX40 agonist ivuxolimab. These receptors all come from an adult with an advanced solid tumor such as melanoma, head and neck, liver or kidney cancer. Both conserved end residues are part of each CDR3. Fields, in order: D gene, V gene, clone size, J gene, CDR3 DNA, CDR3 protein. D genes are given only for firm matches. Rows give clone size only sometimes, using once, few, many, or a class for an expanded clone.

d_gene: TRBD1; v_gene: TRBV10-3; abundance: -; j_gene: TRBJ2-7; CDR3nt: TGTGCCATCAGTGCAACAGGGGAAACCTACGAGCAGTACTTC; CDR3aa: CAISATGETYEQYF
d_gene: -; v_gene: TRBV4-1; abundance: -; j_gene: TRBJ2-7; CDR3nt: TGCGCCAGCAGCCAAGAGTCGGGAAAGGGAGACGAGCAGTACTTC; CDR3aa: CASSQESGKGDEQYF
d_gene: TRBD1; v_gene: TRBV7-9; abundance: -; j_gene: TRBJ2-7; CDR3nt: TGTGCCAGCAGCTCCCGGACAGGGGGCTACAGCTCCTACGAGCAGTACTTC; CDR3aa: CASSSRTGGYSSYEQYF
d_gene: -; v_gene: TRBV28; abundance: -; j_gene: TRBJ1-1; CDR3nt: TGTGCCAGCAGTCCTCAGGGTAGTGTTGCGAGGACTGAAGCTTTCTTT; CDR3aa: CASSPQGSVARTEAFF
d_gene: -; v_gene: TRBV5-4; abundance: -; j_gene: TRBJ2-7; CDR3nt: TGTGCCAGCAGCTTGGAGTCCCAGTTCGAGCAGTACTTC; CDR3aa: CASSLESQFEQYF
d_gene: TRBD1; v_gene: TRBV4-2; abundance: few; j_gene: TRBJ2-7; CDR3nt: TGTGCCAGCAGCCAGAGGGACAGGGGTTACGAGCAGTACTTC; CDR3aa: CASSQRDRGYEQYF
d_gene: -; v_gene: TRBV6-5; abundance: -; j_gene: TRBJ1-2; CDR3nt: TGTGCCAGCAGTTACTCCCGGGACGGCTACACCTTC; CDR3aa: CASSYSRDGYTF
d_gene: TRBD1; v_gene: TRBV12-5; abundance: -; j_gene: TRBJ2-7; CDR3nt: TGTGCTAGTGGTCCTACACCCGGGACAGGCTCCTACGAGCAGTACTTC; CDR3aa: CASGPTPGTGSYEQYF
d_gene: -; v_gene: TRBV5-6; abundance: few; j_gene: TRBJ2-2; CDR3nt: TGTGCCAGCAGCTTGTCCACCGGGGAGCTGTTTTTT; CDR3aa: CASSLSTGELFF
d_gene: -; v_gene: TRBV6-8; abundance: -; j_gene: TRBJ2-1; CDR3nt: TGTGCCAGCAGTTACTCCGTTTTTGGCAATGAGCAGTTCTTC; CDR3aa: CASSYSVFGNEQFF
d_gene: TRBD1; v_gene: TRBV6-5; abundance: -; j_gene: TRBJ2-7; CDR3nt: TGTGCCACCCGCCCGACCGGGACAGGCTACGAGCAGTACTTC; CDR3aa: CATRPTGTGYEQYF
d_gene: -; v_gene: TRBV10-2; abundance: -; j_gene: TRBJ1-2; CDR3nt: TGCGCCAGCAGTGACAGGCCCGAGACCTATGGCTACACCTTC; CDR3aa: CASSDRPETYGYTF
d_gene: -; v_gene: TRBV19; abundance: -; j_gene: TRBJ2-5; CDR3nt: TGTGCCAGTAGTAACCCCGGGACGGGGCATAAGACCCAGTACTTC; CDR3aa: CASSNPGTGHKTQYF
d_gene: TRBD1; v_gene: TRBV6-6; abundance: -; j_gene: TRBJ1-5; CDR3nt: TGTGCCAGCAGGGACCCGGGACAGGGTTCGAATCAGCCCCAGCATTTT; CDR3aa: CASRDPGQGSNQPQHF
d_gene: -; v_gene: TRBV6-1; abundance: -; j_gene: TRBJ1-5; CDR3nt: TGTGCCAGCAGCTTGATAGCACTGATGAATCAGCCCCAGCATTTT; CDR3aa: CASSLIALMNQPQHF
d_gene: TRBD2; v_gene: TRBV2; abundance: -; j_gene: TRBJ2-7; CDR3nt: TGTGCCAGCAACGGGGGGGTCACCTACGAGCAGTACTTC; CDR3aa: CASNGGVTYEQYF
d_gene: -; v_gene: TRBV4-3; abundance: once; j_gene: TRBJ2-5; CDR3nt: TGCGCCAGCAGCCAAGAGGACCGACGTGGACCGATAGAGACCCAGTACTTC; CDR3aa: CASSQEDRRGPIETQYF
d_gene: -; v_gene: TRBV11-3; abundance: -; j_gene: TRBJ1-1; CDR3nt: TGTGCCAGCAGCTTAGGAAGCGGCACTGAAGCTTTCTTT; CDR3aa: CASSLGSGTEAFF
d_gene: -; v_gene: TRBV9; abundance: -; j_gene: TRBJ2-3; CDR3nt: TGTGCCAGCGGGTCCCCGCAGTATTTT; CDR3aa: CASGSPQYF
d_gene: -; v_gene: TRBV28; abundance: -; j_gene: TRBJ2-6; CDR3nt: TGTGCCAGCAGTGACGCAGGGCTCTCGGGGGCCAACGTCCTGACTTTC; CDR3aa: CASSDAGLSGANVLTF
d_gene: -; v_gene: TRBV27; abundance: -; j_gene: TRBJ2-6; CDR3nt: TGTGCCAGCAGTTTACGACAGGGCGGCGGGGACACCTCTGGGGCCAACGTCCTGACTTTC; CDR3aa: CASSLRQGGGDTSGANVLTF
d_gene: -; v_gene: TRBV5-1; abundance: few; j_gene: TRBJ1-6; CDR3nt: TGCGCCAGCAGCGTGGGAGTAGATAATTCACCCCTCCACTTT; CDR3aa: CASSVGVDNSPLHF
d_gene: -; v_gene: TRBV7-2; abundance: -; j_gene: TRBJ1-6; CDR3nt: TGTGCCAGCAGCTTCGGCATATATTCACCCCTCCACTTT; CDR3aa: CASSFGIYSPLHF
d_gene: TRBD1; v_gene: TRBV5-4; abundance: -; j_gene: TRBJ1-2; CDR3nt: TGTGCCAGCGACGACAGGGTGTATGGCTACACCTTC; CDR3aa: CASDDRVYGYTF
d_gene: TRBD1; v_gene: TRBV5-8; abundance: -; j_gene: TRBJ1-2; CDR3nt: TGTGCCAGCAGCTTATCTGCAGGGGGCTACTATGGCTACACCTTC; CDR3aa: CASSLSAGGYYGYTF
d_gene: -; v_gene: TRBV29-1; abundance: -; j_gene: TRBJ1-2; CDR3nt: TGCAGCGTTGAGGTCGTGGCAGGGCATGGCTACACCTTC; CDR3aa: CSVEVVAGHGYTF
d_gene: -; v_gene: TRBV6-1; abundance: -; j_gene: TRBJ1-5; CDR3nt: TGTGCCAGCAGGGGGCAGGATAGCAATCAGCCCCAGCATTTT; CDR3aa: CASRGQDSNQPQHF
d_gene: TRBD2; v_gene: TRBV5-4; abundance: -; j_gene: TRBJ2-7; CDR3nt: TGTGCCAGCAGCTTAGAAGCTAGCGGGAGCTACGAGCAGTACTTC; CDR3aa: CASSLEASGSYEQYF
d_gene: -; v_gene: TRBV7-8; abundance: -; j_gene: TRBJ2-3; CDR3nt: TGTGCCAGCAGCTTAGACTTCACGAGGGCAGATACGCAGTATTTT; CDR3aa: CASSLDFTRADTQYF
d_gene: -; v_gene: TRBV9; abundance: -; j_gene: TRBJ1-3; CDR3nt: TGTGCCAGCAGCGTAGGGGGCGGTGGGACCTTCTCTGGAAACACCATATATTTT; CDR3aa: CASSVGGGGTFSGNTIYF